The rows below give T cell receptor beta chains drawn from one sample of a study of blood T cell repertoires in COVID-19. Measured with immunoSEQ multiplex PCR; TCRdb has only the in-frame clones, and not every one. The data hold approximately 70,000 clones, with 70% to 80% observed a single time. The sequenced sample consisted of peripheral blood. The receptors derive from a woman older than 75 with active or convalescent COVID-19. Each CDR3 is given with its conserved first and last residue. The D gene is left open where the match is weak. Size is stated for part of the rows, as once, few or many counts, or as a class when the clone is expanded.

clone_size: .
j_call: TRBJ1-2
d_call: .
v_call: TRBV7-2
cdr3_aa: CASSLVRALDYGYTF
cdr3_nt: TGTGCCAGCAGCTTAGTCAGGGCATTGGACTATGGCTACACCTTC

clone_size: .
j_call: TRBJ2-2
d_call: TRBD1
v_call: TRBV28
cdr3_aa: CASRPLGGTGPLGELFF
cdr3_nt: TGTGCCAGCAGGCCCCTAGGGGGGACAGGCCCATTAGGGGAGCTGTTTTTT

clone_size: .
j_call: TRBJ2-7
d_call: .
v_call: TRBV4-3
cdr3_aa: CASSQATGPYEQYF
cdr3_nt: TGCGCCAGCAGCCAGGCCACAGGGCCCTACGAGCAGTACTTC

clone_size: .
j_call: TRBJ1-2
d_call: TRBD1
v_call: TRBV18
cdr3_aa: CASSPQGGGVSYTF
cdr3_nt: TGTGCCAGCTCACCGCAGGGGGGCGGCGTGAGCTACACCTTC

clone_size: .
j_call: TRBJ2-1
d_call: TRBD1
v_call: TRBV30
cdr3_aa: CAWKGAEGYNEQFF
cdr3_nt: TGTGCCTGGAAGGGGGCGGAAGGCTACAATGAGCAGTTCTTC

clone_size: .
j_call: TRBJ1-2
d_call: .
v_call: TRBV18
cdr3_aa: CASSPPMPGRNYGYTF
cdr3_nt: TGTGCCAGCTCACCACCGATGCCAGGCCGGAACTATGGCTACACCTTC

clone_size: .
j_call: TRBJ1-5
d_call: .
v_call: TRBV3-1/TRBV3-2
cdr3_aa: CASRKGVDIGPQHF
cdr3_nt: TGTGCCAGCAGAAAAGGGGTAGATATCGGTCCCCAGCATTTT

clone_size: .
j_call: TRBJ2-1
d_call: .
v_call: TRBV28
cdr3_aa: CASRLFGQGQFF
cdr3_nt: TGTGCCAGCAGGCTTTTCGGGCAGGGGCAGTTCTTC

clone_size: .
j_call: TRBJ2-5
d_call: .
v_call: TRBV7-2
cdr3_aa: CASSPNTGYRETQYF
cdr3_nt: TGTGCCAGCAGCCCAAACACGGGGTATAGGGAGACCCAGTACTTC

clone_size: .
j_call: TRBJ2-3
d_call: .
v_call: TRBV5-4
cdr3_aa: CASSPARRGGTDTQYF
cdr3_nt: TGTGCCAGCAGCCCTGCCCGTAGAGGAGGCACAGATACGCAGTATTTT

clone_size: .
j_call: TRBJ1-2
d_call: .
v_call: TRBV28
cdr3_aa: CASSLRVGYGYTF
cdr3_nt: TGTGCCAGCAGTCTCAGGGTGGGCTATGGCTACACCTTC

clone_size: .
j_call: TRBJ2-3
d_call: .
v_call: TRBV9
cdr3_aa: CASSDGFSRIDTQYF
cdr3_nt: TGTGCCAGCAGCGATGGGTTCTCTAGGATTGATACGCAGTATTTT

clone_size: .
j_call: TRBJ2-5
d_call: .
v_call: TRBV7-9
cdr3_aa: CATPGKGRQETQYF
cdr3_nt: TGTGCCACCCCGGGCAAGGGGCGACAAGAGACCCAGTACTTC

clone_size: .
j_call: TRBJ1-3
d_call: .
v_call: TRBV19
cdr3_aa: CASTPDRYSISGNTIYF
cdr3_nt: TGTGCCAGTACCCCAGACAGGTACTCCATCTCTGGAAACACCATATATTTT

clone_size: .
j_call: TRBJ2-3
d_call: .
v_call: TRBV7-2
cdr3_aa: CASSLTGQRTDTQYF
cdr3_nt: TGTGCCAGCAGTCTTACGGGACAACGCACAGATACGCAGTATTTT

clone_size: .
j_call: TRBJ2-7
d_call: TRBD1
v_call: TRBV7-2
cdr3_aa: CASSLFRTGSEQYF
cdr3_nt: TGTGCCAGCAGCTTATTTAGGACAGGGAGCGAGCAGTACTTC

clone_size: .
j_call: TRBJ1-5
d_call: TRBD1
v_call: TRBV5-6
cdr3_aa: CASSSLGTELQHF
cdr3_nt: TGTGCCAGCAGCTCCCTTGGGACAGAACTCCAGCATTTT

clone_size: .
j_call: TRBJ1-5
d_call: TRBD1
v_call: TRBV24-1
cdr3_aa: CATSDPRQGPLTPQHF
cdr3_nt: TGTGCCACCAGTGATCCGCGACAGGGGCCTTTGACGCCCCAGCATTTT

clone_size: .
j_call: TRBJ2-5
d_call: TRBD2
v_call: TRBV7-7
cdr3_aa: CASSPAGGQETQYF
cdr3_nt: TGTGCCAGCAGCCCAGCGGGGGGACAAGAGACCCAGTACTTC

clone_size: .
j_call: TRBJ1-6
d_call: TRBD1
v_call: TRBV4-3
cdr3_aa: CASSHLRDRNSPLHF
cdr3_nt: TGCGCCAGCAGCCACCTCCGGGACAGGAATTCACCCCTCCACTTT

clone_size: few
j_call: TRBJ2-2
d_call: .
v_call: TRBV5-1
cdr3_aa: CASSLKRAQNTGELFF
cdr3_nt: TGCGCCAGCAGCTTGAAGCGAGCCCAGAACACCGGGGAGCTGTTTTTT

clone_size: .
j_call: TRBJ2-7
d_call: .
v_call: TRBV6-2/TRBV6-3
cdr3_aa: CASSYSSPSYEQYF
cdr3_nt: TGTGCCAGCAGTTACTCTAGTCCTTCCTACGAGCAGTACTTC

clone_size: once
j_call: TRBJ1-1
d_call: .
v_call: TRBV6-6
cdr3_aa: CASIRQIEAFF
cdr3_nt: TGTGCCAGCATTAGACAGATTGAAGCTTTCTTT

clone_size: .
j_call: TRBJ2-1
d_call: .
v_call: TRBV9
cdr3_aa: CASSVGQGSKREQFF
cdr3_nt: TGTGCCAGCAGCGTAGGGCAGGGGAGCAAGCGTGAGCAGTTCTTC

clone_size: .
j_call: TRBJ2-5
d_call: TRBD2
v_call: TRBV27
cdr3_aa: CASSLRSGSLQTQYF
cdr3_nt: TGTGCCAGCAGTTTACGGAGCGGGAGTCTACAGACCCAGTACTTC

clone_size: .
j_call: TRBJ1-2
d_call: TRBD1
v_call: TRBV7-2
cdr3_aa: CASSLTGVGYTF
cdr3_nt: TGTGCCAGCAGCTTGACAGGGGTTGGCTACACCTTC

clone_size: few
j_call: TRBJ2-2
d_call: .
v_call: TRBV7-9
cdr3_aa: CASRWAPRGGELFF
cdr3_nt: TGTGCCAGCAGATGGGCTCCTCGGGGCGGGGAGCTGTTTTTT

clone_size: .
j_call: TRBJ2-2
d_call: .
v_call: TRBV18
cdr3_aa: CASSPMNTGELFF
cdr3_nt: TGTGCCAGCTCACCTATGAACACCGGGGAGCTGTTTTTT

clone_size: .
j_call: TRBJ1-2
d_call: .
v_call: TRBV2
cdr3_aa: CASSELRLNSLGYTF
cdr3_nt: TGTGCCAGCAGTGAGCTCCGTCTAAACAGTCTTGGCTACACCTTC

clone_size: .
j_call: TRBJ2-2
d_call: .
v_call: TRBV7-2
cdr3_aa: CASSSRFLATGELFF
cdr3_nt: TGTGCCAGCAGCTCCAGATTTCTAGCTACCGGGGAGCTGTTTTTT

clone_size: .
j_call: TRBJ2-7
d_call: TRBD2
v_call: TRBV24-1
cdr3_aa: CATRLAGIESYEQYF
cdr3_nt: TGTGCCACCAGGCTAGCGGGGATAGAGTCCTACGAGCAGTACTTC

clone_size: .
j_call: TRBJ1-5
d_call: TRBD1
v_call: TRBV7-9
cdr3_aa: CASSLAQGDQPQHF
cdr3_nt: TGTGCCAGCAGCTTAGCACAGGGGGATCAGCCCCAGCATTTT

clone_size: few
j_call: TRBJ1-4
d_call: .
v_call: TRBV12-3/TRBV12-4
cdr3_aa: CASRRTGLKLFF
cdr3_nt: TGTGCCAGCAGACGAACAGGGTTAAAACTGTTTTTT

clone_size: .
j_call: TRBJ2-2
d_call: TRBD2
v_call: TRBV18
cdr3_aa: CASSPPGLATGELFF
cdr3_nt: TGTGCCAGCTCACCACCGGGACTAGCGACCGGGGAGCTGTTTTTT

clone_size: .
j_call: TRBJ2-2
d_call: .
v_call: TRBV5-1
cdr3_aa: CASSLEGVGELFF
cdr3_nt: TGCGCCAGCAGCTTGGAGGGGGTCGGGGAGCTGTTTTTT

clone_size: .
j_call: TRBJ2-3
d_call: .
v_call: TRBV11-1
cdr3_aa: CASSSRLDTQYF
cdr3_nt: TGTGCCAGCAGCTCCCGTCTGGATACGCAGTATTTT

clone_size: .
j_call: TRBJ2-7
d_call: TRBD2
v_call: TRBV5-6
cdr3_aa: CASSPGLAGVGQYF
cdr3_nt: TGTGCCAGCAGCCCGGGACTAGCGGGAGTTGGGCAGTACTTC

clone_size: .
j_call: TRBJ1-1
d_call: TRBD1
v_call: TRBV3-1/TRBV3-2
cdr3_aa: CASSDRGRTEAFF
cdr3_nt: TGTGCCAGCAGCGACAGGGGTCGGACTGAAGCTTTCTTT

clone_size: .
j_call: TRBJ2-3
d_call: TRBD1
v_call: TRBV11-2
cdr3_aa: CASREGQGRADTQYF
cdr3_nt: TGTGCCAGCAGGGAGGGACAGGGACGGGCAGATACGCAGTATTTT

clone_size: .
j_call: TRBJ2-7
d_call: TRBD2
v_call: TRBV27
cdr3_aa: CASSLRTSGRAVYEQYF
cdr3_nt: TGTGCCAGCAGTTTAAGGACTAGCGGGAGGGCCGTTTACGAGCAGTACTTC

clone_size: .
j_call: TRBJ2-5
d_call: .
v_call: TRBV15
cdr3_aa: CATSRDTGRETQYF
cdr3_nt: TGTGCCACCAGCAGAGATACGGGAAGGGAGACCCAGTACTTC

clone_size: .
j_call: TRBJ1-4
d_call: .
v_call: TRBV5-1
cdr3_aa: CASSLQETEKLFF
cdr3_nt: TGCGCCAGCAGCTTACAGGAGACCGAAAAACTGTTTTTT

clone_size: few
j_call: TRBJ2-1
d_call: TRBD2
v_call: TRBV7-3
cdr3_aa: CASSLGTSPNHEQFF
cdr3_nt: TGTGCCAGCAGCTTAGGGACTAGCCCCAATCATGAGCAGTTCTTC

clone_size: .
j_call: TRBJ2-2
d_call: .
v_call: TRBV5-1
cdr3_aa: CASSHPWPLTGELFF
cdr3_nt: TGCGCCAGCAGCCACCCATGGCCCCTTACCGGGGAGCTGTTTTTT

clone_size: .
j_call: TRBJ1-3
d_call: .
v_call: TRBV28
cdr3_aa: CASSPGTWLGSGNTIYF
cdr3_nt: TGTGCCAGCAGTCCCGGGACTTGGCTTGGCTCTGGAAACACCATATATTTT

clone_size: .
j_call: TRBJ1-3
d_call: .
v_call: TRBV6-5
cdr3_aa: CASSYSTGLGNTIYF
cdr3_nt: TGTGCCAGCAGTTACTCAACTGGACTAGGAAACACCATATATTTT

clone_size: few
j_call: TRBJ2-5
d_call: TRBD2
v_call: TRBV15
cdr3_aa: CATSRGPGGGETQYF
cdr3_nt: TGTGCCACCAGCAGAGGTCCCGGGGGGGGAGAGACCCAGTACTTC

clone_size: .
j_call: TRBJ2-3
d_call: TRBD1
v_call: TRBV7-9
cdr3_aa: CASERDRGVTDTQYF
cdr3_nt: TGTGCCAGCGAACGGGACAGGGGAGTAACAGATACGCAGTATTTT

clone_size: .
j_call: TRBJ1-3
d_call: TRBD1
v_call: TRBV28
cdr3_aa: CASSPPTGGDSGNTIYF
cdr3_nt: TGTGCCAGCAGCCCTCCTACAGGGGGAGACTCTGGAAACACCATATATTTT

clone_size: .
j_call: TRBJ2-3
d_call: TRBD2
v_call: TRBV24-1
cdr3_aa: CATSERVAGHTDTQYF
cdr3_nt: TGTGCCACCAGTGAGAGGGTAGCGGGGCACACAGATACGCAGTATTTT

clone_size: .
j_call: TRBJ2-5
d_call: TRBD1
v_call: TRBV12-5
cdr3_aa: CASGRPGQGAWETQYF
cdr3_nt: TGTGCTAGTGGTAGGCCCGGACAGGGGGCTTGGGAGACCCAGTACTTC

clone_size: .
j_call: TRBJ1-2
d_call: .
v_call: TRBV27
cdr3_aa: CASSQDNYGYTF
cdr3_nt: TGTGCCAGCAGTCAGGATAACTATGGCTACACCTTC

clone_size: .
j_call: TRBJ1-1
d_call: TRBD1
v_call: TRBV5-4
cdr3_aa: CASSFARTGGAFF
cdr3_nt: TGTGCCAGCAGCTTCGCGAGGACAGGGGGAGCTTTCTTT

clone_size: .
j_call: TRBJ2-1
d_call: TRBD1
v_call: TRBV29-1
cdr3_aa: CSVERAGAQGDEQFF
cdr3_nt: TGCAGCGTTGAAAGGGCAGGGGCTCAGGGGGATGAGCAGTTCTTC

clone_size: .
j_call: TRBJ1-2
d_call: TRBD1
v_call: TRBV6-4
cdr3_aa: CASSDNRDRQLTVGGYTF
cdr3_nt: TGTGCCAGCAGTGACAACCGGGACAGACAGCTCACCGTGGGTGGCTACACCTTC

clone_size: .
j_call: TRBJ2-1
d_call: TRBD2
v_call: TRBV11-2
cdr3_aa: CASSFTAGVNNEQFF
cdr3_nt: TGTGCCAGCAGCTTCACGGCGGGAGTTAACAATGAGCAGTTCTTC

clone_size: .
j_call: TRBJ2-5
d_call: .
v_call: TRBV5-4
cdr3_aa: CASSPQWVGSQETQYF
cdr3_nt: TGTGCCAGCAGCCCTCAGTGGGTTGGGAGCCAAGAGACCCAGTACTTC

clone_size: .
j_call: TRBJ1-1
d_call: .
v_call: TRBV9
cdr3_aa: CASSDNRVSTEAFF
cdr3_nt: TGTGCCAGCAGCGACAACAGGGTGAGCACTGAAGCTTTCTTT

clone_size: .
j_call: TRBJ2-3
d_call: .
v_call: TRBV11-3
cdr3_aa: CASSLDAATDTQYF
cdr3_nt: TGTGCCAGCAGCTTAGATGCGGCCACAGATACGCAGTATTTT